This TCR beta chain was identified in a study of Tregs in tolerant kidney transplant recipients. Study-level points and caveats: Biological reproducibility was not directly addressed in this study.

As to this clone: What it binds is not known.

Sequencing was performed with immunoSEQ multiplex PCR; in TCRdb, only in-frame clones are kept and a portion is missing. Among roughly 250,000 clones, 80% to 85% were seen once, and the ten largest hold 0.5% to 0.65%. Trimming took 5 bases from V and 2 from J; bases not matched to a gene: 2. Germline V CDR1 and CDR2: KGHSH, LQKENI. This CDR3 has 13 amino acids. The rearrangement uses TRBV18 and TRBJ2-7, with 8 bases fitting TRBD1. Sequenced material: CD4+ T cells from blood. The sequence derives from a human donor in good health. The CDR3 region has the DNA TGTGCCAGCTCAAGACAGGGGACCTACGAGCAGTACTTC. It codes for CASSRQGTYEQYF.